Here is one T cell receptor (beta chain) with its context. In the original processing: Nucleated cell counts were estimated from reference gene primer amplification. Assay: immunoSEQ multiplex PCR; the TCRdb copy retains only in-frame clones and omits some. D and trimming come from the DNA, and the V and J calls and clone size come from that table. The repertoire holds tens of thousands of clones, with 85% to 95% as singletons. The data originate from a study of blood T cell repertoires in COVID-19. Across the whole study: The United States, Italy and Spain were the sources of the acute and convalescent COVID-19 samples.

Germline values: CDR1 LNHDA, CDR2 SQIVND (reference sequence). J lost 5 bases, V lost 3 bases, and 7 bases had no gene match. This CDR3 has 15 residues. V and J are TRBV19 and TRBJ2-5; 9 positions match TRBD1. The specimen sequenced was peripheral blood. The sequence came from a man aged 45-65 years with COVID-19, enrolled during active disease. CDR3 DNA: TGTGCCAGTAGTATCACTACAGGGGGCTGGGAGACCCAGTACTTC. Protein product: CASSITTGGWETQYF.